This section outlines one TCR beta chain sequence together with its context. Its antigen is not known. This entry is derived from a study of T cell responses to AZD1222 COVID-19 vaccine. Study context: Analysis merged second doses at about 4 or about 12 weeks.

TCRdb's table, derived via immunoSEQ multiplex PCR, lists solely in-frame clones and lacks some. Among about 120,000 clones listed, approximately 93% were seen once. General study points: Females made up more of the donors, who were largely white British, and clonal diversity may have come out too low. Increased Spike-specific TCR breadth and depth were observed after two AZD1222 doses.

The CDR3 sequence is 14 residues long. Between the trimmed V and J ends, which lost 0 bases and 16 bases, there was a span of 19 bases. CDR1 MNHNY and CDR2 SVGAGI come from the germline V gene (reference sequence). Sample: peripheral blood, taken on day 0 of AZD1222 vaccination. The clonotype was recovered from an adult in good health. This chain links TRBV6-6 with TRBJ1-5, with D possibly TRBD1 on 6 matching bases. CDR3: CASSYSGLGAVTHF. CDR3 sequence (DNA): TGTGCCAGCAGTTACTCGGGGTTGGGGGCGGTAACTCATTTT.